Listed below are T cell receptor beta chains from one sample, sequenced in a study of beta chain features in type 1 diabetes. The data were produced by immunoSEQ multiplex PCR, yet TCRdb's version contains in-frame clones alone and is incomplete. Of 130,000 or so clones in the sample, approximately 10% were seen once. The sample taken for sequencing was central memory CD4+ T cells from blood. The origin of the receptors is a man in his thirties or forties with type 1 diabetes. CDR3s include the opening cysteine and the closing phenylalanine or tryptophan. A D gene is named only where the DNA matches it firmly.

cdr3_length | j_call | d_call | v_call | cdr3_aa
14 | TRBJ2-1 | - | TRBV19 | CASTPPGAANEQFF
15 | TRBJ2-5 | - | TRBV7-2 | CASSLGGTAQETQYF
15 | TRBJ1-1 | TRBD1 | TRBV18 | CASSPRDSWNTEAFF
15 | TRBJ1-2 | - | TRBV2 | CASTNQGNSNYGYTF
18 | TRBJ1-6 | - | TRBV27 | CASRKSGGLEPYNSPLHF
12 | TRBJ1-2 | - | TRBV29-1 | CSVQIESRGYTF
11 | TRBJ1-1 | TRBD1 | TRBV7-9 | CASSPGGAAFF
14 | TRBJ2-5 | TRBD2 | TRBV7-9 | CASSSTSGGQTQYF
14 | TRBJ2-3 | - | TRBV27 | CASSFGYSTDTQYF
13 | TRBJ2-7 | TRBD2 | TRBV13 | CASSRGGGYEQYF
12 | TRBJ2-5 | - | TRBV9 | CASSVGGETQYF
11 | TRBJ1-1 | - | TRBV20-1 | CSASSAVQAFF
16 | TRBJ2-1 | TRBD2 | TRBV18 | CASSPGLADLSNEQFF
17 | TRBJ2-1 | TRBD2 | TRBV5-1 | CASSDPGAGGAGNEQFF
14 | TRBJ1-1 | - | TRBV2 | CASSDTGIVAEAFF
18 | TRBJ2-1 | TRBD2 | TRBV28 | CASSRLAGAILGKGEQFF
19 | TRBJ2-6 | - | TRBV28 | CASSLAGYSPRLGANVLTF
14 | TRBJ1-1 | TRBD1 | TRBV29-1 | CSYTGVSMDTEAFF
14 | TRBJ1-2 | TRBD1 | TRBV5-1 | CASSTGQGARGYTF
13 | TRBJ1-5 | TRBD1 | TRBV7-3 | CASSTQGDQPQHF
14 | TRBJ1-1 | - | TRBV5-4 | CASSPGILNTEAFF
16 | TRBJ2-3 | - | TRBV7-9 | CASSSTLGPSADTQYF